Listed below are T cell receptor beta chains from one sample, sequenced in a study of blood T cell repertoires in COVID-19. Profiling relied on immunoSEQ multiplex PCR, and the TCRdb table lists in-frame clones only, not all of them. Of some 190,000 clones in the sample, approximately 79% were seen once. The sample taken for sequencing was peripheral blood. The receptors derive from a woman aged 45-65 years with acute or convalescent COVID-19. The CDR3 runs from the conserved cysteine through the conserved F or W. D genes are given only for firm matches. For some rows the clone size is stated as once, few or many, or as a class when expanded; others skip it.

CDR3 | DNA | size | J | V | D
CASSEVVLNEQFF | TGTGCCAGTAGTGAGGTGGTGTTGAATGAGCAGTTCTTC | NA | TRBJ2-1 | TRBV19 | NA
CASSVGRGLAGYNEQFF | TGTGCCAGCAGCGTAGGACGGGGGCTAGCGGGTTACAATGAGCAGTTCTTC | NA | TRBJ2-1 | TRBV9 | TRBD2
CASSLKGLADEQFF | TGTGCCAGCAGCTTAAAGGGACTAGCGGATGAGCAGTTCTTC | NA | TRBJ2-1 | TRBV7-6 | TRBD2
CASRPGGLGANVLTF | TGTGCCAGCAGGCCGGGGGGGCTCGGAGCCAACGTCCTGACTTTC | NA | TRBJ2-6 | TRBV28 | TRBD2
CSFKRGINEKLFF | TGCAGCTTCAAACGGGGTATTAATGAAAAACTGTTTTTT | NA | TRBJ1-4 | TRBV29-1 | NA
CASTADRDRGAAFF | TGTGCCAGTACCGCGGACAGGGACAGAGGGGCAGCTTTCTTT | NA | TRBJ1-1 | TRBV19 | TRBD1
CATRDRTNEQYF | TGTGCCACCCGGGACAGGACGAACGAGCAGTACTTC | NA | TRBJ2-7 | TRBV19 | TRBD1
CASSEARGIGTDTQYF | TGTGCCAGCAGTGAAGCTAGGGGCATAGGTACAGATACGCAGTATTTT | NA | TRBJ2-3 | TRBV6-1 | NA
CASSQFAGTSGGISNEQFF | TGTGCCAGCAGCCAATTCGCCGGGACTAGCGGGGGAATTAGCAATGAGCAGTTCTTC | NA | TRBJ2-1 | TRBV27 | TRBD2
CASSPLSGTGPSEQFF | TGTGCCAGCTCACCATTATCTGGGACAGGGCCAAGTGAGCAGTTCTTC | NA | TRBJ2-1 | TRBV18 | TRBD1
CAWSASGSTVQYF | TGTGCCTGGAGTGCTAGCGGGAGCACGGTGCAGTACTTC | NA | TRBJ2-7 | TRBV30 | TRBD2
CASSYRGLGEKLFF | TGTGCCAGCAGCTACAGGGGCCTAGGGGAAAAACTGTTTTTT | NA | TRBJ1-4 | TRBV7-2 | TRBD1
CASSIDHQTNSPAYGYTF | TGTGCCAGTAGTATAGATCACCAGACTAACAGCCCTGCCTATGGCTACACCTTC | NA | TRBJ1-2 | TRBV19 | NA
CATSYRRVVVSPDTQYF | TGTGCCACCAGCTACCGGAGGGTTGTTGTCTCCCCAGATACGCAGTATTTT | NA | TRBJ2-3 | TRBV15 | NA
CAWSVLKGSGSDTQYF | TGTGCCTGGAGTGTACTTAAAGGTTCGGGGTCAGATACGCAGTATTTT | once | TRBJ2-3 | TRBV30 | NA
CASSRPGQGREKLFF | TGTGCCAGCAGTCGCCCGGGACAGGGTAGGGAAAAACTGTTTTTT | NA | TRBJ1-4 | TRBV28 | TRBD1
CASSSPARTGRVNEQFF | TGTGCCAGCAGTTCACCTGCTCGGACAGGGAGGGTCAATGAGCAGTTCTTC | once | TRBJ2-1 | TRBV28 | NA
CASSLAQGLEKLFF | TGTGCCAGCAGCTTAGCACAGGGCCTTGAAAAACTGTTTTTT | few | TRBJ1-4 | TRBV7-9 | NA
CASKASSSYNEQFF | TGTGCCAGCAAAGCTAGTAGCTCCTACAATGAGCAGTTCTTC | once | TRBJ2-1 | TRBV2 | NA
CASSYRGRGYEQYF | TGTGCCAGCAGCTACAGGGGGCGAGGGTACGAGCAGTACTTC | NA | TRBJ2-7 | TRBV7-2 | TRBD1
CASTDTDQGYSPLHF | TGTGCCAGCACCGATACGGATCAGGGCTATTCACCCCTCCACTTT | NA | TRBJ1-6 | TRBV28 | NA
CATFSYGANVLTF | TGTGCCACCTTTTCCTATGGGGCCAACGTCCTGACTTTC | NA | TRBJ2-6 | TRBV7-9 | NA
CASSLRQAPAGGYTF | TGTGCCAGCAGCTTGAGACAGGCCCCGGCGGGTGGCTACACCTTC | NA | TRBJ1-2 | TRBV5-8 | NA
CASSLILAGGPGEQYF | TGTGCCAGCAGTCTGATACTAGCGGGAGGGCCGGGAGAGCAGTACTTC | NA | TRBJ2-7 | TRBV27 | TRBD2
CASSPGVGHPNEKLFF | TGCGCCAGCAGCCCTGGGGTGGGGCACCCTAATGAAAAACTGTTTTTT | NA | TRBJ1-4 | TRBV5-1 | NA
CASSLGTSGSIVGEQFF | TGTGCCAGCAGCTTAGGGACTAGCGGGAGTATAGTAGGTGAGCAGTTCTTC | few | TRBJ2-1 | TRBV5-6 | TRBD2
CASDSRALGNTIYF | TGTGCCAGCGACAGCCGAGCGCTTGGAAACACCATATATTTT | NA | TRBJ1-3 | TRBV19 | NA
CASSPTRGTDTQYF | TGTGCCAGCAGCCCCACCCGGGGGACAGATACGCAGTATTTT | NA | TRBJ2-3 | TRBV3-1/TRBV3-2 | NA
CASRRTGVQETQYF | TGTGCCAGCAGGAGGACAGGGGTACAAGAGACCCAGTACTTC | once | TRBJ2-5 | TRBV7-2 | TRBD1
CATRGQGQSYEQYF | TGTGCCACCAGAGGACAGGGACAATCGTACGAGCAGTACTTC | NA | TRBJ2-7 | TRBV24-1 | TRBD1
CASSSTSDEQFF | TGTGCCAGCAGTTCTACTAGCGATGAGCAGTTCTTC | few | TRBJ2-1 | TRBV6-2/TRBV6-3 | TRBD2
CASSIPGTDTGELFF | TGCGCCAGCAGCATACCTGGGACAGACACCGGGGAGCTGTTTTTT | NA | TRBJ2-2 | TRBV5-1 | TRBD1
CASSPLQGGNTEAFF | TGTGCCAGCTCACCACTTCAGGGGGGGAACACTGAAGCTTTCTTT | NA | TRBJ1-1 | TRBV18 | TRBD1
CASSAGQNTEAFF | TGTGCCAGCAGCGCAGGACAGAACACTGAAGCTTTCTTT | many | TRBJ1-1 | TRBV9 | NA
CASSQDLTGTGRREIQYF | TGCGCCAGCAGCCAAGATCTGACCGGGACAGGGAGGAGGGAGATCCAGTACTTC | NA | TRBJ2-5 | TRBV4-3 | TRBD1
CASSYGTGVYNSPLHF | TGTGCCAGCAGTTATGGGACAGGGGTTTATAATTCACCCCTCCACTTT | NA | TRBJ1-6 | TRBV6-5 | TRBD1
CASSQLEPTSGDAPGELFF | TGCGCCAGCAGTCAACTCGAACCAACTAGCGGCGATGCACCCGGGGAGCTGTTTTTT | few | TRBJ2-2 | TRBV23-1 | TRBD2
CASSLGSSRPNYGYTF | TGTGCCAGCAGTTTAGGGAGCAGTAGACCTAACTATGGCTACACCTTC | NA | TRBJ1-2 | TRBV28 | NA
CATSYTRNTGELFF | TGTGCCACCAGCTACACAAGAAACACCGGGGAGCTGTTTTTT | NA | TRBJ2-2 | TRBV15 | NA
CASSQDARRGNGYTF | TGTGCCAGCAGCCAAGATGCAAGGAGGGGAAATGGCTACACCTTC | NA | TRBJ1-2 | TRBV3-1/TRBV3-2 | NA
CARGTSTGGNTIYF | TGTGCCAGAGGGACATCCACGGGAGGAAACACCATATATTTT | NA | TRBJ1-3 | TRBV19 | NA
CASGQDNLNTGELFF | TGTGCCAGCGGACAGGACAACCTGAACACCGGGGAGCTGTTTTTT | NA | TRBJ2-2 | TRBV11-2 | TRBD1
CASNRQGLTEAFF | TGTGCCAGCAACCGACAGGGGTTGACTGAAGCTTTCTTT | NA | TRBJ1-1 | TRBV3-1/TRBV3-2 | TRBD1